What follows are 2 T cell receptor beta chains derived from one specimen sequenced in a study of Ad26.COV2.S vaccination and SARS-CoV-2 variants. TCRdb's table, derived via immunoSEQ multiplex PCR, lists solely in-frame clones and lacks some. In the table there are about 350,000 clones, around 86% of which are singletons. Stated treatment: about 20 received Ad26.COV2.S at low or high dose, single or two shots; about 5 received placebo; per-sample allocation not given. The samples date from day 63 after the first vaccine or placebo injection. The sample in question was peripheral blood, obtained in a trial of Ad26.COV2.S vaccine versus placebo. The source is a person between 18 and 65 years old who received the Ad26.COV2.S COVID-19 vaccine or a placebo.

The rearrangement links TRBV15 to TRBJ2-5; 7 bases fit TRBD2. Unmatched junction bases numbered 7, after V lost 1 base and J lost 5 bases. The CDR3 runs 15 residues. Germline V gene sequence: CDR1 LNHNV, CDR2 YYDKDF (reference sequence). The CDR3 protein is CATSRGRVGGETQYF. CDR3 DNA: TGTGCCACCAGCAGAGGAAGGGTGGGAGGGGAGACCCAGTACTTC.

The rearrangement uses TRBV6-2 or TRBV6-3 and TRBJ1-5, with TRBD1 as a possible D gene (6 bases). The length of the CDR3 is 14 residues. Germline V CDR1 and CDR2: MNHEY, SVGEGT. The V and J ends lost 4 bases and 2 bases respectively, with 9 bases between them. The CDR3 reads CASSSRQGNQPQHF. CDR3 nucleotide sequence: TGTGCCAGCAGTTCTCGACAGGGCAATCAGCCCCAGCATTTT.